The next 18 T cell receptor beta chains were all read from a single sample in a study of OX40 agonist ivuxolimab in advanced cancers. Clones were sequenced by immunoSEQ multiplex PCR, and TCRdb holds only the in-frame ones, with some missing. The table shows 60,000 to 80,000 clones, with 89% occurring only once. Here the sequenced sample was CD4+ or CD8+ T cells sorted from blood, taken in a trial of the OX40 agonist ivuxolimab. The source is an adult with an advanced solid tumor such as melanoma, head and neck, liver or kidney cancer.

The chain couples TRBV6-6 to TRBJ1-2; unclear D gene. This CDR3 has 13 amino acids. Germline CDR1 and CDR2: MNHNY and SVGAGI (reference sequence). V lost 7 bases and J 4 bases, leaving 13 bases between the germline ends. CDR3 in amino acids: CASNPGRRYGYTF. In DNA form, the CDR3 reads TGTGCCAGCAATCCCGGCAGGCGCTATGGCTACACCTTC.

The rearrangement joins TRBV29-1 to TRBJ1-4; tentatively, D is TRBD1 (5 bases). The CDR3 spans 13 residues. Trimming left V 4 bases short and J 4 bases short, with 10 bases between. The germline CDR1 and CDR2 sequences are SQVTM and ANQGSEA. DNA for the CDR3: TGCAGCGTTGTTGTGCAGGGTAATGAAAAACTGTTTTTT. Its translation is CSVVVQGNEKLFF.

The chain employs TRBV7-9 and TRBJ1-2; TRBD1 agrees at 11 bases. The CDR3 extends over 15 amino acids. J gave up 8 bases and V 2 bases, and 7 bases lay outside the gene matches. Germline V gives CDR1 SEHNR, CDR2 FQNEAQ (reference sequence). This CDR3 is CASSLSDRGRRGYTF. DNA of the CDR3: TGTGCCAGCAGCTTATCGGACAGGGGGCGACGGGGCTACACCTTC.

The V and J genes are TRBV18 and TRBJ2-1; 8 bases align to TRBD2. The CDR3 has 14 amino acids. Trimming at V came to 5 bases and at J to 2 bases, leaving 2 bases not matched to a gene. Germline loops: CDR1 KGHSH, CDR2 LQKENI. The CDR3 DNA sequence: TGTGCCAGCTCAATTAGCGGGGCCTACAATGAGCAGTTCTTC. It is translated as CASSISGAYNEQFF.

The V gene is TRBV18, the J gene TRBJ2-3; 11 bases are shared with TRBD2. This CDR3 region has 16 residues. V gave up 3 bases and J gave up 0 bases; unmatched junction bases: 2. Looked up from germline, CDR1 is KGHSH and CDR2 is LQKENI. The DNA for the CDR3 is TGTGCCAGCTCACCTAGACTAGCGGGGAGCACAGATACGCAGTATTTT. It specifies CASSPRLAGSTDTQYF.

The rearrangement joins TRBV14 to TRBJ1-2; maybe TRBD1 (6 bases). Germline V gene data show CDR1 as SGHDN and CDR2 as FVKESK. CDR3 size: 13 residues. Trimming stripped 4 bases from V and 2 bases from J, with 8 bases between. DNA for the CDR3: TGTGCCAGCAGCCGCACAGGGAACTATGGCTACACCTTC. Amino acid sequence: CASSRTGNYGYTF. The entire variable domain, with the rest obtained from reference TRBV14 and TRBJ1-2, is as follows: EAGVTQFPSHSVIEKGQTVTLRCDPISGHDNLYWYRRVMGKEIKFLLHFVKESKQDESGMPNNRFLAERTGGTYSTLKVQPAELEDSGVYFCASSRTGNYGYTFGSGTRLTVV.

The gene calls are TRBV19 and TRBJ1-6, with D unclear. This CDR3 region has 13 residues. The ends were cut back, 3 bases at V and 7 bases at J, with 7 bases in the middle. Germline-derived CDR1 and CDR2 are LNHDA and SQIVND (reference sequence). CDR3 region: CASSMFLNSPLHF. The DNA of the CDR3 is TGTGCCAGTAGTATGTTCCTGAATTCACCCCTCCACTTT.

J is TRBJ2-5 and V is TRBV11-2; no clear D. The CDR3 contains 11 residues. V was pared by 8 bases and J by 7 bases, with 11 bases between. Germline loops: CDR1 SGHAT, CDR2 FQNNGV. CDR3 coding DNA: TGTGCCAGCGGGGAAGGTGGGACCCAGTACTTC. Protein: CASGEGGTQYF.

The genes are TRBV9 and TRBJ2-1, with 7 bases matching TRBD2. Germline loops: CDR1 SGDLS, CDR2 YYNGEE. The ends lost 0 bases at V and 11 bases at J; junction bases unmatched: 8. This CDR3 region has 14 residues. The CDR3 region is CASSVVSWGGQQFF. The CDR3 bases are TGTGCCAGCAGCGTAGTTTCCTGGGGAGGGCAGCAGTTCTTC.

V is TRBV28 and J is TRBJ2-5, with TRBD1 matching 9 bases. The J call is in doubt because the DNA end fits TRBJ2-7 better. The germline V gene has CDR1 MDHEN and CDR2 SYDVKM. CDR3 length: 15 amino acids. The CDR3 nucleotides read TGTGCCAGCAGTTGGGACAGGGATAATTTGTACGAGCAGTACTTC. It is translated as CASSWDRDNLYEQYF.

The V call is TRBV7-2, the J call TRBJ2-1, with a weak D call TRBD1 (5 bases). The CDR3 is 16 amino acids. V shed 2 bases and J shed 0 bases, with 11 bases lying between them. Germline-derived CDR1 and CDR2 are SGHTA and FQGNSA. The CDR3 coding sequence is TGTGCCAGCAGCTTAATTAGGGGAATCTCCTACAATGAGCAGTTCTTC. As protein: CASSLIRGISYNEQFF.

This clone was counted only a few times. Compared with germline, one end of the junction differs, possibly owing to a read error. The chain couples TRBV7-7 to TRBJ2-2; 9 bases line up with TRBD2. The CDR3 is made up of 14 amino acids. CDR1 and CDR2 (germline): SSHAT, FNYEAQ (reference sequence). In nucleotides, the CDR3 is TGTGCTAGCAGCCTAGCGGGAATAACCGGGGAGCTGTTTTTT. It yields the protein CASSLAGITGELFF.

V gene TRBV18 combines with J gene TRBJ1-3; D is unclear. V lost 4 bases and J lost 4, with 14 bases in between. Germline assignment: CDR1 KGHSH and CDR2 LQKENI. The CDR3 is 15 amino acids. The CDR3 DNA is TGTGCCAGCTCACGACTCCAGATATCGGGAAACACCATATATTTT. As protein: CASSRLQISGNTIYF. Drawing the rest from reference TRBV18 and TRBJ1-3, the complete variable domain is NAGVMQNPRHLVRRRGQEARLRCSPMKGHSHVYWYRQLPEEGLKFMVYLQKENIIDESGMPKERFSAEFPKEGPSILRIQQVVRGDSAAYFCASSRLQISGNTIYFGEGSWLTVV.

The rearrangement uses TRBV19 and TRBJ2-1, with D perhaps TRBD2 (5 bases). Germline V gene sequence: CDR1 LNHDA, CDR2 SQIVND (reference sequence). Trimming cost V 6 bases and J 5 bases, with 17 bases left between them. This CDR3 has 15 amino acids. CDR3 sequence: CASRWTQRRNNEQFF. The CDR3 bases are TGTGCCAGTAGATGGACTCAGCGCAGGAACAATGAGCAGTTCTTC. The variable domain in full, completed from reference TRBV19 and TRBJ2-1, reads DGGITQSPKYLFRKEGQNVTLSCEQNLNHDAMYWYRQDPGQGLRLIYYSQIVNDFQKGDIAEGYSVSREKKESFPLTVTSAQKNPTAFYLCASRWTQRRNNEQFFGPGTRLTVL.

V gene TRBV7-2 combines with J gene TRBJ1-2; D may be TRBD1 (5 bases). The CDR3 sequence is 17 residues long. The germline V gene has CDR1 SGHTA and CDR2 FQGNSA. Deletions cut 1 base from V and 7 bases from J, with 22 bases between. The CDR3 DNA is TGTGCCAGCAGCTTAGAGCCGGGGGGGAGAAAGATCGGTGGCTACACCTTC. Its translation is CASSLEPGGRKIGGYTF.

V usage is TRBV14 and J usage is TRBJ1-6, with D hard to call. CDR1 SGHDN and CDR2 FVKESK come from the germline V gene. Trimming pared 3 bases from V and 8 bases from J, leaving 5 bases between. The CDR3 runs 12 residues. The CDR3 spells CASSHYDSPLHF. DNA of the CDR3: TGTGCCAGCAGCCATTACGATTCACCCCTCCACTTT.

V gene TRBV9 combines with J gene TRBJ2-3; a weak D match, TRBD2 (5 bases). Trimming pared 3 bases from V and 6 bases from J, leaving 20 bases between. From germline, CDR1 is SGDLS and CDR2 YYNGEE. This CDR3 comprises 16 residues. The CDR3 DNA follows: TGTGCCAGCAGCGGCCGGACTCCCTGGCCGGGGGATACGCAGTATTTT. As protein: CASSGRTPWPGDTQYF.

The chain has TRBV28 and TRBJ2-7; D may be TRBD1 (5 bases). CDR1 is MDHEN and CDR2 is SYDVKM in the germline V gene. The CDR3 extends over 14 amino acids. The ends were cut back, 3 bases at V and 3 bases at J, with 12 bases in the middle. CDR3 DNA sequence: TGTGCCAGCAGTTTGGGGCCCCTCTACTACGAGCAGTACTTC. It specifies CASSLGPLYYEQYF.